This T cell receptor (beta chain) comes out of a study of spatial heterogeneity in lung cancer. MiXCR, applied by TCRdb to the 5' RACE reads, yields one record per CDR3 protein. In the table there are tens of thousands of distinct CDR3 sequences, approximately 12% of which are singletons. V gave up 1 base and J gave up 1 base; unmatched junction bases: 6. In germline, CDR1 is DFQATT, CDR2 SNEGSKA (reference sequence). CDR3 length: 17 residues. This sample's time point: sample taken at primary tumor resection. Whole RNA, isolated from tumor, nontumor lung or frozen PBMC, was sequenced without prior sorting.

The sample consisted of PBMCs, taken at surgery. The chain uses TRBV20-1 and TRBJ2-4; 11 bases fit TRBD2. This receptor was taken from a male donor with early-stage non-small cell lung cancer. The CDR3 DNA is TGCAGTGCTAGAGGGATAGCGGGAGGGGTCGCCAAAAACATTCAGTACTTC. This gives the protein CSARGIAGGVAKNIQYF.